The sequence of this T cell receptor beta chain was determined in a study of T cell responses to AZD1222 COVID-19 vaccine (dated by TCRdb to the early 2020s). In the study overall: A total of 233 trial participants underwent TCR sequencing, of whom 207 received two doses of AZD1222 and some 26 received two doses of the MenACWY control vaccine. Trial participants were enrolled into age subgroups of 18-55, 56-69 and 70-plus years, which contained about 150, 28 and 57 TCR-sequenced participants, respectively. Overall study outcomes, separate from this receptor: Conclusions about previously exposed vaccinees are limited, since just six AZD1222 recipients were seropositive for SARS-CoV-2 at baseline. Because no day 14 peak-response samples were available, repertoires were characterized only after the peak T cell response. The whole spike protein was spanned by vaccine-associated CD4 TCRs, and dominant responses were seen in regions 160-218 and 743-854. Reportedly, close to half of the unique spike-specific TCRs recognized epitopes lying outside the regions that are mutated in the B.1.351 and B.1.1.7 variants. In the small 56-69-year group, the increase in depth fell short of significance, most likely because of low power. A significant rise in spike-specific TCR breadth and depth was observed after two AZD1222 doses relative to day 0 and relative to MenACWY recipients. Most participants were white British and females outnumbered males, and the authors suggested that clonal diversity may have been underestimated.

The CDR3 regions of human TCRbeta chains were analyzed by immunosequencing. In the original analysis: Repertoire TCRs were checked for matches against a reference library of SARS-CoV-2-specific TCRs that had been generated using the MIRA antigen-specificity platform. Breadth meant the fraction of unique TCRs that were SARS-CoV-2-associated, whereas depth meant the fraction of total T cells that were SARS-CoV-2-associated. Each spike-specific TCR was assigned to its reactive spike region and to a CD4 or CD8 class using the MIRA data. Log10-transformed breadth and depth values were compared by one-way ANOVA with Sidak's multiple comparisons tests. Entries here come from immuneACCESS through TCRdb and include only in-frame sequences with V and J called. Some clones fail to appear in such tables; in the studies checked, an unresolved V gene covers under half of the shortfall, and the cause of the remainder is unknown. From that table come the V and J calls and clone size; the DNA was used to work out D and trimming. The sample contains 90,000 to 120,000 clones, 87% of them found a single time. The ten largest account for around 4.5% of the sample.

Points on this clone: Its specific antigen is unknown. Per-base qualities were not stored, and no clone one base away is much larger.

Per the publication, the time point label means: about 28 days (+/-7) after the second vaccine dose. AZD1222 recipients with second doses at about 4 weeks or about 12 weeks were pooled, because spike-specific TCR depth and breadth did not differ between schedules. Samples from vaccinated people were obtained from the UK trials COV001 and COV002, which included a single-blind randomized controlled phase 2/3 trial of AZD1222 (ChAdOx1 nCoV-19) in healthy adults. Trial participant PBMC samples were collected at day 0 and day 28 after the second dose for TCRbeta chain sequencing. After removal of 4 bases from V and 7 bases from J, the junction retains 5 bases not matched to a gene. CDR3 length: 13 amino acids, cysteine to phenylalanine. The only DNA kept is the CDR3, 39 bases in frame from the first base. CDR1 and CDR2, per the germline V gene, are SGHTA and FQGNSA.

The receptor's source is an adult who received the AZD1222 COVID-19 vaccine. This sequence uses TRBV7-2 and TRBJ1-2, with 8 middle bases fitting TRBD1. Here the sequenced sample was peripheral blood, taken 28 days after the second AZD1222 dose. The DNA sequence is given as TGTGCCAGCAGCTCGGACAGGGTCGGTGGCTACACCTTC. This sequence encodes CASSSDRVGGYTF.